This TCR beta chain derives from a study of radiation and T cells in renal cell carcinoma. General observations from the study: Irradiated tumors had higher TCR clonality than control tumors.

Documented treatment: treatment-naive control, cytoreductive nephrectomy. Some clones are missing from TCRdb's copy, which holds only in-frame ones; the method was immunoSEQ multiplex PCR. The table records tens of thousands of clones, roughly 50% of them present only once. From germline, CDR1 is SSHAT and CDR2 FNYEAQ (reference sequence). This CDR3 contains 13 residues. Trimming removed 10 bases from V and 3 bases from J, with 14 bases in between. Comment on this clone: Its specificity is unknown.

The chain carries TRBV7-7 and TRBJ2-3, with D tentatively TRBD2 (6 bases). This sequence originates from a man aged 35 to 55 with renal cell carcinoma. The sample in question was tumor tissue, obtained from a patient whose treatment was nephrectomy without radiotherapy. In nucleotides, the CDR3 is TGTGCCACCGGGCAGGGACTGACAGATACGCAGTATTTT. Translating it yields CATGQGLTDTQYF. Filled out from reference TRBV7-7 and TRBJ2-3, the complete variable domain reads GAGVSQSPRYKVTKRGQDVTLRCDPISSHATLYWYQQALGQGPEFLTYFNYEAQPDKSGLPSDRFSAERPEGSISTLTIQRTEQRDSAMYRCATGQGLTDTQYFGPGTRLTVL.